These 25 T cell receptor beta chains were sequenced from one sample in a study of shared clonotypes between healthy human individuals. Generated by immunoSEQ multiplex PCR, the TCRdb table keeps only in-frame clones and is missing some. The repertoire consists of millions of clones, with approximately 90% occurring once and the leading ten covering over 0.12%. Sequencing used naive CD4+ T cells sorted from blood. Subset: CD45RA+ positively selected. The receptors come from a man aged 18-30 years in good health.

The chain couples TRBV5-1 to TRBJ2-1; 14 bases align to TRBD2. From germline, CDR1 is SGHRS and CDR2 YFSETQ. V lost 4 bases, J lost 8 bases, and 8 bases stayed unmatched. This CDR3 region has 16 residues. CDR3 sequence reads: CASSPQTSGRVYEQFF. As DNA, the CDR3 is TGCGCCAGCAGCCCCCAGACTAGCGGGAGGGTGTATGAGCAGTTCTTC.

Here the CDR3 DNA reads TGTGCCAGCAGCCTTACAGGGCGGGCAACTAATGAAAAACTGTTTTTT. Translation: CASSLTGRATNEKLFF. V gene TRBV27 combines with J gene TRBJ1-4; D is possibly TRBD1 (6 bases). Germline V CDR1 and CDR2: MNHEY, SMNVEV (reference sequence). The V end was cut by 6 bases, the J end by 0 bases, with 14 bases between. This CDR3 contains 16 residues.

The V gene is TRBV27, the J gene TRBJ1-1, with unresolved D. The CDR3 consists of 14 residues. Germline values: CDR1 MNHEY, CDR2 SMNVEV (reference sequence). V lost 8 bases, J lost 5 bases, and 18 bases lay in between. The CDR3 loop is CASAPLGGRTEAFF. For the CDR3, the DNA is TGTGCCAGCGCTCCGTTGGGAGGGCGGACTGAAGCTTTCTTT.

V is TRBV11-2 and J is TRBJ1-2; D remains unclear. This CDR3 comprises 15 residues. The V end was cut by 2 bases, the J end by 1 base, with 11 bases between. The germline V gene encodes CDR1 SGHAT and CDR2 FQNNGV. CDR3 protein: CASSLKTVGNYGYTF. In DNA, the CDR3 is TGTGCCAGCAGCTTAAAAACAGTGGGTAACTATGGCTACACCTTC.

This clone was detected only once. This chain uses TRBV12-1 with TRBJ2-7; the DNA was not used to check the table's D call, TRBD2. TRBV12-1 has pseudogene status. The CDR3 contains 22 residues. The CDR3 sequence: CASSCGIGRAWTSGEEAYEQYF. In DNA form, the CDR3 reads TGTGCCAGCAGCTGCGGGATCGGCAGGGCTTGGACTAGCGGAGAGGAGGCCTACGAGCAGTACTTC.

The chain links TRBV7-9 to TRBJ2-7; no clear D gene. Germline CDR1 and CDR2: SEHNR and FQNEAQ (reference sequence). CDR3 length equals 16 residues. Deletions cut 2 bases from V and 6 bases from J, with 20 bases between. CDR3 nucleotide sequence: TGTGCCAGCAGCTTAAGAGTCGCTCTTCGCGCAGGCGAGCAGTACTTC. Protein: CASSLRVALRAGEQYF.

Of note for this clone: This same CDR3 is encoded by further DNA sequences in the sample. The chain carries TRBV7-2 and TRBJ2-1; unclear D gene. CDR3 length: 11 residues. Trimming left V 5 bases short and J 7 bases short, with 6 bases between. Germline V lookup: CDR1 SGHTA, CDR2 FQGNSA. CDR3 region: CASSPSNEQFF. CDR3 in DNA: TGTGCCAGCAGCCCGAGTAATGAGCAGTTCTTC.

This chain joins TRBV5-1 and TRBJ2-1; TRBD2 agrees at 11 bases. V dropped 4 bases and J dropped 4; count of bases not matched to a gene: 4. In germline, CDR1 is SGHRS, CDR2 YFSETQ. The CDR3 runs 15 residues. The CDR3 DNA is TGCGCCAGCAGCCATCTAGCGGGGGGATACAATGAGCAGTTCTTC. Protein: CASSHLAGGYNEQFF.

The genes are TRBV10-2 and TRBJ2-3; possible D gene TRBD2, 6 bases. The germline V and J ends were trimmed by 2 bases and 7 bases, with 13 bases remaining between them. Germline CDR1 and CDR2: WSHSY and SAAADI. The CDR3 has 14 residues. CDR3 DNA: TGCGCCAGCAGTGAGCGGGGGTTATTTTATACGCAGTATTTT. Its translation: CASSERGLFYTQYF.

This clone was detected only once. The chain is built from TRBV7-2 and TRBJ2-5; 12 bases fit TRBD2. Trimming removed 5 bases from V and 4 bases from J; junction bases left unmatched: 14. The CDR3 covers 18 residues. Germline CDR1 reads SGHTA; CDR2 reads FQGNSA. CDR3 in amino acids: CASSPRQGTSGQGETQYF. The CDR3 coding sequence is TGTGCCAGCAGCCCACGACAGGGGACTAGCGGGCAGGGAGAGACCCAGTACTTC.

The sample holds one count of this clone. J is TRBJ2-1 and V is TRBV18, with 9 bases that match TRBD1. J lost 1 base, V lost 2 bases, and 9 bases had no gene match. The germline gives CDR1 KGHSH, CDR2 LQKENI. The CDR3 contains 18 residues. Written as DNA, the CDR3 is TGTGCCAGCTCACCAGCAACAGGGGGCGTAGGTTCCTACAATGAGCAGTTCTTC. The encoded protein is CASSPATGGVGSYNEQFF.

The V and J genes are TRBV5-6 and TRBJ2-2, with D tentatively TRBD2 (5 bases). CDR3 length equals 15 residues. Trimming removed 4 bases from V and 4 bases from J, with 14 bases in between. Germline values: CDR1 SGHDT, CDR2 YYEEEE. For the CDR3, the DNA is TGTGCCAGCAGCCTGCCCGGGGTTGGCACCGGGGAGCTGTTTTTT. Translating gives CASSLPGVGTGELFF.

V gene TRBV19 combines with J gene TRBJ2-5, with D unclear. The germline CDR1 and CDR2 sequences are LNHDA and SQIVND (reference sequence). Trimming left V 6 bases short and J 5 bases short, with 13 bases between. The CDR3 covers 13 residues. DNA of the CDR3: TGTGCCAGTAGAGGGAATGGTCGGGAGACCCAGTACTTC. It encodes CASRGNGRETQYF.

The chain recombines TRBV10-2 with TRBJ2-7; tentative D call: TRBD1 (5 bases). Germline assignment: CDR1 WSHSY and CDR2 SAAADI. V lost 0 bases to trimming and J lost 5 bases, with 14 bases between them. This CDR3 has 15 amino acids. In DNA, the CDR3 is TGCGCCAGCAGTGAGTCGCCGGGCAGGGCGCACGAGCAGTACTTC. Translation: CASSESPGRAHEQYF.

The rearrangement uses TRBV10-2 and TRBJ2-1; D is ambiguous. Germline CDR1 reads WSHSY; CDR2 reads SAAADI. The CDR3 is 13 residues long. Trimming cost V 5 bases and J 0 bases, with 5 bases left between them. The CDR3 DNA reads TGCGCCAGCAGTTACTACTCCTACAATGAGCAGTTCTTC. This sequence encodes CASSYYSYNEQFF.

The genes are TRBV11-2 and TRBJ1-1; weak D call: TRBD1 (6 bases). V was pared by 1 base and J by 4 bases, with 16 bases between. The CDR3 spans 16 residues. Germline-derived CDR1 and CDR2 are SGHAT and FQNNGV. CDR3 coding DNA: TGTGCCAGCAGCTTAGCTAAGGGGGGAGGGCTCACTGAAGCTTTCTTT. This encodes CASSLAKGGGLTEAFF. Full variable domain (rest looked up from reference TRBV11-2 and TRBJ1-1): EAGVAQSPRYKIIEKRQSVAFWCNPISGHATLYWYQQILGQGPKLLIQFQNNGVVDDSQLPKDRFSAERLKGVDSTLKIQPAKLEDSAVYLCASSLAKGGGLTEAFFGQGTRLTVV.

This chain links TRBV7-2 with TRBJ2-7; tentatively, D is TRBD2 (6 bases). CDR1 is SGHTA and CDR2 is FQGNSA in the germline V gene. The CDR3 consists of 14 residues. Trimming took off 0 bases at V and 6 bases at J, with 12 bases between the two ends. CDR3 residues: CASSLATRGAEQYF. CDR3 bases: TGTGCCAGCAGCTTAGCAACGCGGGGTGCCGAGCAGTACTTC.

The chain couples TRBV4-3 to TRBJ1-3; D gene ambiguous. The CDR3 has 18 amino acids. V gave up 0 bases and J gave up 0 bases, with 15 bases separating them. Germline CDR1 is LGHNA and CDR2 is YSLEER. The CDR3 DNA sequence: TGCGCCAGCAGCCAAGATCTGGTGGACGGACCCTCTGGAAACACCATATATTTT. It encodes CASSQDLVDGPSGNTIYF.

Points on this clone: Other DNA sequences from this sample encode an identical CDR3 as well. The chain joins TRBV7-6 to TRBJ2-5, with 7 bases that match TRBD1. Germline CDR1 SGHVS, CDR2 FNYEAQ. The CDR3 loop spans 12 amino acids. The trim removed 4 bases at V and 4 bases at J, leaving 0 bases unmatched. CDR3 bases: TGTGCCAGCAGCTCAGGGGGAGAGACCCAGTACTTC. It yields the protein CASSSGGETQYF.

The chain uses TRBV2 and TRBJ1-4; D is unclear. V dropped 4 bases and J dropped 8 bases, with 8 bases sitting between them. This CDR3 is built from 12 residues. Germline-derived CDR1 and CDR2 are SNHLY and FYNNEI. The CDR3 DNA follows: TGTGCCAGCAGTGGGCCTGTCGAAAAACTGTTTTTT. It specifies CASSGPVEKLFF. Full variable domain (remainder filled in from reference TRBV2 and TRBJ1-4): EPEVTQTPSHQVTQMGQEVILRCVPISNHLYFYWYRQILGQKVEFLVSFYNNEISEKSEIFDDQFSVERPDGSNFTLKIRSTKLEDSAMYFCASSGPVEKLFFGSGTQLSVL.

The chain is built from TRBV11-3 and TRBJ2-2; D gene uncertain. CDR3 length equals 13 residues. Between the trimmed V and J ends, which lost 4 bases and 6 bases, there was a span of 9 bases. In germline, CDR1 is SGHNT, CDR2 YENEEA. CDR3 bases: TGTGCCAGCAGCTCACAAGGATCCGGGGAGCTGTTTTTT. Translated, it gives CASSSQGSGELFF. The entire variable domain, with the rest obtained from reference TRBV11-3 and TRBJ2-2, is as follows: EAGVVQSPRYKIIEKKQPVAFWCNPISGHNTLYWYLQNLGQGPELLIRYENEEAVDDSQLPKDRFSAERLKGVDSTLKIQPAELGDSAVYLCASSSQGSGELFFGEGSRLTVL.

The chain carries TRBV7-6 and TRBJ2-7, with TRBD1 matching 11 bases. The CDR3 consists of 18 residues. The germline gives CDR1 SGHVS, CDR2 FNYEAQ. Germline trimming cut 1 base from V and 4 bases from J; bases unmatched to any gene: 12. The CDR3 coding sequence is TGTGCCAGCAGCTTAGTGGGACAGGGGGTTTCGGGCGGTTACGAGCAGTACTTC. It is translated as CASSLVGQGVSGGYEQYF.

The chain recombines TRBV28 with TRBJ1-6, with unresolved D. The length of the CDR3 is 12 residues. The V gene lost 6 bases and the J gene lost 9 bases, with 9 bases spanning the gap. From germline, CDR1 is MDHEN and CDR2 SYDVKM. Here the CDR3 reads CASSPRSSPLHF. The DNA for the CDR3 is TGTGCCAGCAGCCCGAGGAGTTCACCCCTCCACTTT. Looking up the rest from reference TRBV28 and TRBJ1-6 gives the full variable domain: DVKVTQSSRYLVKRTGEKVFLECVQDMDHENMFWYRQDPGLGLRLIYFSYDVKMKEKGDIPEGYSVSREKKERFSLILESASTNQTSMYLCASSPRSSPLHFGNGTRLTVT.

With regard to this clone: At the DNA level, this CDR3 is encoded by other sequences in the same sample as well. The V gene is TRBV6-1, the J gene TRBJ1-5; D is ambiguous. CDR3 length equals 11 residues. Germline V gene lookup returns CDR1 MNHNS and CDR2 SASEGT. The ends were cut back, 2 bases at V and 6 bases at J, with 2 bases in the middle. In DNA, the CDR3 is TGTGCCAGCAGTGAATCTCAGCCCCAGCATTTT. This encodes CASSESQPQHF.

The chain employs TRBV5-4 and TRBJ2-3; TRBD1 or TRBD2 may be the D gene (6 bases each). Trimming removed 4 bases from V and 2 bases from J, with 20 bases in between. The germline V gene encodes CDR1 SGHNT and CDR2 YYREEE (reference sequence). This CDR3 contains 17 residues. The CDR3 DNA reads as TGTGCCAGCAGCCCAGAGCCCTCGGGGGCTAACACAGATACGCAGTATTTT. It is translated as CASSPEPSGANTDTQYF.